The rows below give T cell receptor beta chains drawn from one sample of a study of cytomegalovirus exposure and HLA in healthy donors. TCRdb's table, derived via immunoSEQ multiplex PCR, lists solely in-frame clones and lacks some. The repertoire holds around 400,000 clones, with approximately 90% as singletons. The source material was PBMCs. The receptor source for this set is a woman aged 18-29 years in good health and CMV-seronegative. Both conserved end residues are part of each CDR3. Fields, in order: D gene, V gene, CDR3 length, J gene, CDR3 protein. A D gene is named only where the DNA matches it firmly.

d_gene: -; v_gene: TRBV4-2; len: 17; j_gene: TRBJ2-1; CDR3aa: CASSQEVGRITYNEQFF
d_gene: -; v_gene: TRBV27; len: 13; j_gene: TRBJ2-2; CDR3aa: CATSSPGSGELFF
d_gene: -; v_gene: TRBV6-1; len: 17; j_gene: TRBJ1-5; CDR3aa: CASSELRGFDSNQPQHF
d_gene: -; v_gene: TRBV6-5; len: 14; j_gene: TRBJ1-4; CDR3aa: CASSYLGGYEKLFF
d_gene: TRBD2; v_gene: TRBV7-8; len: 17; j_gene: TRBJ2-3; CDR3aa: CASSLGGGLARANTQYF
d_gene: TRBD2; v_gene: TRBV27; len: 15; j_gene: TRBJ2-2; CDR3aa: CASTPGGANTGELFF
d_gene: -; v_gene: TRBV5-1; len: 14; j_gene: TRBJ2-5; CDR3aa: CASSFRAGKETQYF
d_gene: TRBD2; v_gene: TRBV19; len: 17; j_gene: TRBJ2-3; CDR3aa: CASSTPVTSVSPNAQYF
d_gene: TRBD2; v_gene: TRBV2; len: 15; j_gene: TRBJ2-1; CDR3aa: CASSGPAGGPGEQFF
d_gene: -; v_gene: TRBV18; len: 15; j_gene: TRBJ1-1; CDR3aa: CASSRQLGVNTEAFF
d_gene: TRBD1; v_gene: TRBV9; len: 14; j_gene: TRBJ1-1; CDR3aa: CASSGRGLGTEAFF
d_gene: -; v_gene: TRBV19; len: 15; j_gene: TRBJ1-5; CDR3aa: CASSTGDYSNQPQHF
d_gene: -; v_gene: TRBV28; len: 16; j_gene: TRBJ2-7; CDR3aa: CASSLIAGPSSYEQYF
d_gene: TRBD2; v_gene: TRBV7-6; len: 17; j_gene: TRBJ2-1; CDR3aa: CASSLKTSGLTYNEQFF
d_gene: -; v_gene: TRBV4-1; len: 14; j_gene: TRBJ1-2; CDR3aa: CASSPTPGNYGYTF
d_gene: -; v_gene: TRBV21-1; len: 15; j_gene: TRBJ2-7; CDR3aa: CASSKGQNPGPEQYF
d_gene: -; v_gene: TRBV6-1; len: 11; j_gene: TRBJ1-5; CDR3aa: CASSDRGSQHF
d_gene: -; v_gene: TRBV29-1; len: 14; j_gene: TRBJ2-7; CDR3aa: CSVGRSPGLYEQYF
d_gene: -; v_gene: TRBV5-4; len: 18; j_gene: TRBJ2-5; CDR3aa: CASSSGTRGTARQETQYF
d_gene: -; v_gene: TRBV2; len: 16; j_gene: TRBJ1-4; CDR3aa: CATRPNTDRSNEKLFF
d_gene: -; v_gene: TRBV7-7; len: 15; j_gene: TRBJ2-2; CDR3aa: CASSLEGGVTGELFF
d_gene: -; v_gene: TRBV5-4; len: 12; j_gene: TRBJ2-1; CDR3aa: CASRMTRGEQFF